Listed here are 26 T cell receptor beta chains from one sample, sequenced in a study of CD4 T cells in relation to SARS-CoV-2 and coronaviruses. The data were produced by immunoSEQ multiplex PCR, yet TCRdb's version contains in-frame clones alone and is incomplete. There are approximately 70,000 clones in the sample; more than 80% occur only once, and approximately 0.21% lies in the top ten. Unexposed donor CD4+ T cells date from about 2011-2019, before the COVID-19 pandemic. What was sequenced was naive CD4+ T cells from PBMCs. Subset denoted: naive CD4+ T cells isolated by negative enrichment. The receptors were sampled from a human donor in good health.

This clone showed up just a few times. One junction end does not reproduce the germline sequence, and a read error may be involved. The V call is TRBV5-1, the J call TRBJ2-7, with unresolved D. This CDR3 spans 13 amino acids. Germline CDR1 and CDR2: SGHRS and YFSETQ. The CDR3 loop reads CASSLGPFGEQYF. The CDR3 region has the DNA TGCGCCAGCAGTTTGGGTCCTTTCGGCGAGCAGTACTTC.

This chain joins TRBV5-1 and TRBJ2-3; 7 nucleotides agree with TRBD2. Germline CDR1 is SGHRS and CDR2 is YFSETQ. The CDR3 sequence is 14 residues long. The V segment lost 2 bases and the J segment 4 bases; nucleotides outside the gene matches: 4. The CDR3 loop reads CASSFGGSPDTQYF. CDR3 nucleotide sequence: TGCGCCAGCAGCTTCGGCGGGAGCCCAGATACGCAGTATTTT.

This clone was detected only once. This chain uses TRBV21-1 with TRBJ2-3; the table's TRBD1 call for D was not verified on the DNA. TRBV21-1 is marked as a pseudogene. CDR3 length equals 18 residues. CDR3 DNA: TGTGCCAGCACCCTAGCGGATCTGCCCGGACAGGGGCCAGATACGCAGTATTTT. It specifies CASTLADLPGQGPDTQYF.

The rearrangement uses TRBV18 and TRBJ2-2; 10 bases are a match to TRBD1. This CDR3 has 18 amino acids. Per germline, CDR1 KGHSH and CDR2 LQKENI. Trimming took 1 base from V and 4 from J; bases not matched to a gene: 9. This chain's CDR3 is CASSPRGGTGDSTGELFF. CDR3 sequence (DNA): TGTGCCAGCTCACCACGGGGCGGGACAGGGGACTCCACCGGGGAGCTGTTTTTT.

The V call is TRBV5-3, the J call TRBJ1-3, with TRBD1 as a possible D gene (6 bases). TRBV5-3 counts as an open reading frame of uncertain function. The CDR3 consists of 17 residues. With 4 bases removed from V and 4 bases from J, the gap between germline ends came to 21 bases. The CDR3 nucleotides read TGTGCCAGAAGCGTGGGAGAACTGACAGGCGCCGGAAACACCATATATTTT. It translates to CARSVGELTGAGNTIYF.

There are a few counts of this clone. The chain links TRBV7-9 to TRBJ1-1, with 7 nucleotides matching TRBD1. Per the germline V gene, CDR1 is SEHNR and CDR2 is FQNEAQ (reference sequence). The junction had 3 bases not matched to a gene; V was cut back by 5 bases and J by 0 bases. This CDR3 contains 14 residues. The CDR3 reads CASSPGGMNTEAFF. The CDR3 nucleotides are TGTGCCAGCAGCCCAGGGGGGATGAACACTGAAGCTTTCTTT.

The genes are TRBV24-1 and TRBJ2-1, with a weak D call TRBD2 (7 bases). The CDR3 covers 17 residues. Germline V lookup: CDR1 KGHDR, CDR2 SFDVKD. V gave up 3 bases and J gave up 2 bases, with 16 bases separating them. CDR3 in amino acids: CATSDQKGGGAYNEQFF. The CDR3 region has the DNA TGTGCCACCAGTGATCAGAAGGGGGGGGGAGCCTACAATGAGCAGTTCTTC.

The chain carries TRBV25-1 and TRBJ1-4, with 7 nucleotides matching TRBD1. The CDR3 consists of 13 residues. V was clipped by 7 bases and J by 4 bases; unmatched bases: 3. Germline assignment: CDR1 MGHDK and CDR2 SYGVNS. This CDR3 is CASTRGLNEKLFF. The CDR3 DNA is TGTGCCAGCACGAGGGGGCTTAATGAAAAACTGTTTTTT. The full variable domain, its missing parts supplied by reference TRBV25-1 and TRBJ1-4, is EADIYQTPRYLVIGTGKKITLECSQTMGHDKMYWYQQDPGMELHLIHYSYGVNSTEKGDLSSESTVSRIRTEHFPLTLESARPSHTSQYLCASTRGLNEKLFFGSGTQLSVL.

The chain combines TRBV5-6 with TRBJ2-2; 8 bases fit TRBD1. Germline V gene sequence: CDR1 SGHDT, CDR2 YYEEEE. V lost 4 bases, J lost 4 bases, and 6 bases stayed unmatched. This CDR3 is 15 amino acids long. The CDR3 nucleotides read TGTGCCAGCAGCCCGGACAGGGCCGGCACCGGGGAGCTGTTTTTT. Amino acid sequence: CASSPDRAGTGELFF. The full variable domain, rest sourced from reference TRBV5-6 and TRBJ2-2, is DAGVTQSPTHLIKTRGQQVTLRCSPKSGHDTVSWYQQALGQGPQFIFQYYEEEERQRGNFPDRFSGHQFPNYSSELNVNALLLGDSALYLCASSPDRAGTGELFFGEGSRLTVL.

The chain carries TRBV2 and TRBJ1-6; 8 nucleotides align to TRBD1. This CDR3 region has 15 residues. Losses at the gene ends were 4 bases for V and 10 bases for J; bases not matched to a gene: 9. From germline, CDR1 is SNHLY and CDR2 FYNNEI. CDR3 DNA: TGTGCCAGCAGTGGGACAGGGAGTGTAGAATCACCCCTCCACTTT. Residues: CASSGTGSVESPLHF.

The chain joins TRBV3-1 (or the pseudogene TRBV3-2) to TRBJ2-2; D call uncertain. The CDR3 extends over 11 amino acids. Germline lookup yields CDR1 LGHDT and CDR2 YNNKEL (reference sequence). Trimming removed 4 bases at V and 7 bases at J, with 4 bases between. The CDR3 is CASSLDGELFF. The CDR3 DNA follows: TGTGCCAGCAGCCTTGACGGGGAGCTGTTTTTT.

The genes are TRBV7-2 and TRBJ2-7; the match to TRBD1 covers 8 bases. In germline, CDR1 is SGHTA, CDR2 FQGNSA. The CDR3 covers 15 residues. Trimming cost V 3 bases and J 3 bases; bases outside gene matches: 7. Written as DNA, the CDR3 is TGTGCCAGCAGCTTTGACAGGGGCCTTGACTACGAGCAGTACTTC. Its protein is CASSFDRGLDYEQYF.

CDR3 DNA sequence: TGTGCCAGCAGTTCAAGGACAGGGGAAGGCTACACCTTC. As protein: CASSSRTGEGYTF. The chain recombines TRBV6-2 or TRBV6-3 with TRBJ1-2; TRBD1 matches 9 bases. Trimming cost V 4 bases and J 8 bases; bases outside gene matches: 5. The CDR3 is made up of 13 amino acids. Germline CDR1 reads MNHEY; CDR2 reads SVGEGT.

The J gene is TRBJ1-1, the V gene TRBV10-3; D is unclear. In germline, CDR1 is ENHRY, CDR2 SYGVKD. This CDR3 is 12 amino acids long. V was trimmed by 4 bases and J by 5 bases, leaving 8 bases between them. The CDR3 sequence is CAISGGGTEAFF. In nucleotides, the CDR3 is TGTGCCATCAGTGGCGGCGGGACTGAAGCTTTCTTT.

V usage is TRBV7-9 and J usage is TRBJ2-5; TRBD1 might be the D (6 bases). TRBJ2-7 explains the end of the DNA better; the J call may be wrong. The CDR3 covers 14 residues. Looked up from germline, CDR1 is SEHNR and CDR2 is FQNEAQ (reference sequence). The CDR3 nucleotides read TGTGCCAGCAGCCTCAGACAGGTGACCTCCGAGCAGTACTTC. As protein: CASSLRQVTSEQYF.

The chain uses TRBV5-1 and TRBJ2-6, with no clear D. Germline loops: CDR1 SGHRS, CDR2 YFSETQ. The CDR3 runs 15 residues. V gave up 3 bases and J gave up 2 bases, with 9 bases separating them. CDR3: CASSYRSPGANVLTF. The CDR3 DNA sequence: TGCGCCAGCAGCTATAGGTCACCTGGGGCCAACGTCCTGACTTTC. Full variable domain (missing parts from reference TRBV5-1 and TRBJ2-6): KAGVTQTPRYLIKTRGQQVTLSCSPISGHRSVSWYQQTPGQGLQFLFEYFSETQRNKGNFPGRFSGRQFSNSRSEMNVSTLELGDSALYLCASSYRSPGANVLTFGAGSRLTVL.

The genes are TRBV27 and TRBJ1-5; 7 nucleotides agree with TRBD1. The CDR3 contains 15 residues. Germline CDR1 is MNHEY and CDR2 is SMNVEV (reference sequence). With V trimmed by 2 bases and J by 6 bases, 7 bases remained unmatched. CDR3 sequence: CASSLTGVNTQPQHF. In DNA form, the CDR3 reads TGTGCCAGCAGTTTAACAGGGGTGAACACTCAGCCCCAGCATTTT.

The chain has TRBV2 and TRBJ2-6; D may be TRBD1 (5 bases). The V end lost 6 bases, the J end lost 0 bases, and 21 bases lay between the germline ends. CDR1 is SNHLY, CDR2 FYNNEI, per germline. The CDR3 extends over 19 amino acids. The CDR3 spells CASSLTALTLSSGANVLTF. Written as DNA, the CDR3 is TGTGCCAGCAGCTTGACAGCACTTACCCTTAGCTCTGGGGCCAACGTCCTGACTTTC. Full variable domain (outside the CDR3, taken from reference TRBV2 and TRBJ2-6): EPEVTQTPSHQVTQMGQEVILRCVPISNHLYFYWYRQILGQKVEFLVSFYNNEISEKSEIFDDQFSVERPDGSNFTLKIRSTKLEDSAMYFCASSLTALTLSSGANVLTFGAGSRLTVL.

In this sample, this clone turned up a few times. The chain is built from TRBV7-2 and TRBJ2-1; 7 nucleotides agree with TRBD2. This CDR3 has 17 amino acids. V gave up 7 bases and J gave up 0 bases; unmatched junction bases: 12. Germline lookup yields CDR1 SGHTA and CDR2 FQGNSA. CDR3 nucleotides: TGTGCCAGCACGAAGGGCAGCGGGGTCAGCTCCTACAATGAGCAGTTCTTC. It translates to CASTKGSGVSSYNEQFF.

The V call is TRBV5-1, the J call TRBJ1-5; tentatively, D is TRBD1 (5 bases). Trimming cost V 4 bases and J 6 bases, with 14 bases left between them. Germline V gene lookup returns CDR1 SGHRS and CDR2 YFSETQ. This CDR3 has 14 residues. The CDR3 nucleotides read TGCGCCAGCAGCCCCTTGGGGGTAGGTCAGCCCCAGCATTTT. Translating gives CASSPLGVGQPQHF.

The V call is TRBV6-5, the J call TRBJ1-1, with TRBD1 matching 8 bases. Trimming took 4 bases from V and 7 from J; bases not matched to a gene: 8. CDR3 length equals 14 residues. Germline assignment: CDR1 MNHEY and CDR2 SVGAGI. CDR3 in DNA: TGTGCCAGCAGTTTCGGGACAGGCCCTGTTGAAGCTTTCTTT. Protein: CASSFGTGPVEAFF.

This chain connects TRBV30 to TRBJ1-6, with D perhaps TRBD1 (5 bases). V lost 5 bases, J lost 8 bases, and 16 bases lay in between. Germline CDR1 reads GTSNPN; CDR2 reads SVGIG (reference sequence). The CDR3 has 14 amino acids. The CDR3 region has the DNA TGTGCCTGGGCCTCCGGGACGGAACATTCACCCCTCCACTTT. It yields the protein CAWASGTEHSPLHF.

The chain employs TRBV24-1 and TRBJ2-3; tentative D call: TRBD2 (6 bases). The V gene's germline CDR1 is KGHDR and CDR2 SFDVKD. This CDR3 spans 15 amino acids. V was pared by 3 bases and J by 0 bases, with 9 bases between. The CDR3 region has the DNA TGTGCCACCAGTGATAATGCGGGGAGCACAGATACGCAGTATTTT. This codes for CATSDNAGSTDTQYF.

This chain connects TRBV28 to TRBJ1-4, with D perhaps matching TRBD1 (5 bases). The CDR3 consists of 15 residues. Trimming left V 0 bases short and J 6 bases short, with 11 bases between. Germline-derived CDR1 and CDR2 are MDHEN and SYDVKM. CDR3 residues: CASSLWAQGHEKLFF. CDR3 in DNA: TGTGCCAGCAGTTTATGGGCGCAGGGACATGAAAAACTGTTTTTT.

The chain combines TRBV7-3 with TRBJ1-4, with a tentative D call TRBD1 (5 bases). The CDR3 is made up of 15 amino acids. Trimming removed 6 bases at V and 3 bases at J, with 14 bases between. Germline CDR1 SGHTA, CDR2 FQGTGA. The CDR3: CASSLLGRANEKLFF. The CDR3 nucleotides read TGTGCCAGCAGTCTCCTGGGCAGGGCTAATGAAAAACTGTTTTTT.

J is TRBJ2-5 and V is TRBV10-3; tentatively, D is TRBD2 (6 bases). Trimming took 0 bases from V and 4 from J, leaving 9 bases between them. CDR1 is ENHRY and CDR2 is SYGVKD in the germline V gene. There are 14 residues in the CDR3. CDR3 bases: TGTGCCATCAGTGAGTCTAGGGGAGGAGAGACCCAGTACTTC. The encoded protein is CAISESRGGETQYF.